The clone carrying this T cell receptor (beta chain) was counted between two and nine times. What it binds is not known. Unique molecular identifiers were incorporated during preparation of the TCRbeta library. TCRdb called the PCR reads again in MiXCR, with one record for every CDR3 protein. The sample contains about 510,000 distinct CDR3 sequences, about an eighth of which appear only once. The data were taken from a study of T-cell reconstitution after alpha-beta-depleted transplantation in children. Overall study results and limits: The study reportedly traced alpha-beta T cells about two months after transplant to several hundred expanded graft clones.

V shed 5 bases and J 7 bases; nucleotides not matched to a gene: 10. The germline V gene has CDR1 LNHDA and CDR2 SQIVND (reference sequence). The CDR3 runs 16 residues. Sequenced material: PBMCs, mostly from graft donor cells, taken 180 days after TCRalphabeta/CD19-depleted stem cell transplant. The rearrangement links TRBV19 to TRBJ2-1; the match to TRBD2 covers 11 bases. This receptor was obtained from a female patient aged 2-10 years who had a stem cell transplant for aplastic anemia, so the T cells may come from the graft donor. Here the CDR3 DNA reads TGTGCCAGTAGTTTCCCGACTAGCGGGATTAATAATGAGCAGTTCTTC. Translating it yields CASSFPTSGINNEQFF.